This T cell receptor beta chain was retrieved from a study of beta chain features in type 1 diabetes. A single count supports this clone. The target antigen is unknown. V was pared by 5 bases and J by 1 base, with 8 bases between. Looked up from germline, CDR1 is SNHLY and CDR2 is FYNNEI. The CDR3 extends over 13 amino acids. CD45RO/CCR7/CD25/CD127/CD95/CD27 staining was used to isolate CD4+ naive, central memory, regulatory and stem cell-like memory cells by sorting. Sequenced material consisted of expressed TCRB transcripts (all of the isolated RNA was reverse transcribed). Libraries were prepared by immunoSEQ multiplex PCR; TCRdb keeps only in-frame clonotypes and omits some of them. The sample consists of around 58,000 clones, around 63% of them appearing once. General study findings and limits: In the patient group, naive, central memory and Treg TCRB repertoires seemed more alike than in the healthy donor group. Shorter TCRB CDR3s, moderately but significantly so, were found in Type 1 diabetes patients in all four CD4+ subsets. Cells with high TCR expression could be over-represented by cDNA sequencing.

The sequenced sample consisted of Tregs from blood. The receptor comes from a woman under 30 in good health. The chain employs TRBV2 and TRBJ1-1; D is perhaps TRBD1 (5 bases). The CDR3 region is CASSRGSNTEAFF. The DNA for the CDR3 is TGTGCCAGCAGTCGGGGGTCGAACACTGAAGCTTTCTTT.